This T cell receptor beta chain was captured by sequencing in a study of T cell clonality in common variable immunodeficiency. Findings of the study overall: Compared with controls, CVID subjects had fewer shared TCRbeta clones. In common variable immunodeficiency, TCR beta chains reportedly carried fewer deletions and N-nucleotide insertions.

This clone was observed many times. The target antigen is unknown. With the read ending 3 residues before the CDR3 end, the germline J gene is used to fill in that end. Generated by immunoSEQ multiplex PCR, the TCRdb table keeps only in-frame clones and is missing some. The table lists 25,000 or so clones, with no singletons. Trimming at V came to 4 bases and at J to 2 bases, leaving 5 bases not matched to a gene. Germline CDR1 is SGHRS and CDR2 is YFSETQ. This CDR3 is built from 15 residues. Sequencing input: peripheral blood mononuclear cells. The receptor was derived from a human donor with common variable immunodeficiency. The chain carries TRBV5-1 and TRBJ2-7; TRBD2 aligns across 11 bases. The CDR3 is CASSRGTSGPYEQYF. The sequenced CDR3 bases are TGCGCCAGCAGCCGAGGGACTAGCGGCCCCTACGAG.